The 6 T cell receptor beta chains reported below all come from one sample, sequenced in a study of shared clonotypes between healthy human individuals. Assay used: immunoSEQ multiplex PCR; TCRdb lists only in-frame clones, some missing. The table has a few million clones, almost 96% seen once; the top ten hold around 0.13%. What was sequenced was naive CD4+ T cells sorted from blood. Described subset: CD45RA+ positively selected. The source of these receptors is a man between 18 and 29 years old in good health.

The genes are TRBV11-2 and TRBJ2-1, with D tentatively TRBD2 (6 bases). The V and J ends lost 0 bases and 7 bases respectively, with 16 bases between them. The CDR3 loop spans 16 amino acids. Germline values: CDR1 SGHAT, CDR2 FQNNGV. The CDR3 DNA sequence: TGTGCCAGCAGCTTAGACTTGGACCCCCGGGGGAATGAGCAGTTCTTC. Translating it yields CASSLDLDPRGNEQFF.

This chain uses TRBV5-4 with TRBJ1-1; no definite D call. V was pared by 0 bases and J by 0 bases, with 6 bases between. This CDR3 has 14 residues. Per the germline V gene, CDR1 is SGHNT and CDR2 is YYREEE (reference sequence). The CDR3 nucleotides read TGTGCCAGCAGCTTGGGCAGTGTGAACACTGAAGCTTTCTTT. This codes for CASSLGSVNTEAFF.

The V gene is TRBV5-1, the J gene TRBJ1-1, with TRBD1 matching over 7 bases. The CDR3 spans 16 residues. V shed 5 bases and J 5 bases; nucleotides not matched to a gene: 15. The V gene's germline CDR1 is SGHRS and CDR2 YFSETQ. The CDR3 loop is CASRLSGAGGVTEAFF. CDR3 sequence (DNA): TGCGCCAGCAGGCTCTCAGGGGCAGGGGGTGTGACTGAAGCTTTCTTT. The full variable domain, in which reference TRBV5-1 and TRBJ1-1 provide the parts outside the CDR3, is KAGVTQTPRYLIKTRGQQVTLSCSPISGHRSVSWYQQTPGQGLQFLFEYFSETQRNKGNFPGRFSGRQFSNSRSEMNVSTLELGDSALYLCASRLSGAGGVTEAFFGQGTRLTVV.

V usage is TRBV30 and J usage is TRBJ1-6; maybe TRBD1 (5 bases). This CDR3 is built from 13 residues. V was pared by 1 base and J by 10 bases, with 11 bases between. Germline lookup yields CDR1 GTSNPN and CDR2 SVGIG (reference sequence). Here the CDR3 DNA reads TGTGCCTGGAGTGGAAGGGGTAACTCACCCCTCCACTTT. It codes for CAWSGRGNSPLHF.

This chain connects TRBV28 to TRBJ1-1; the D gene is possibly TRBD1 (5 bases). The V gene's germline CDR1 is MDHEN and CDR2 SYDVKM. The V and J ends lost 2 bases and 5 bases respectively, with 12 bases between them. The CDR3 runs 14 residues. CDR3 amino acids: CASSLMGGKTEAFF. The DNA of the CDR3 is TGTGCCAGCAGTTTAATGGGGGGAAAGACTGAAGCTTTCTTT.

The chain carries TRBV10-1 and TRBJ1-2; D not resolved. The CDR3 is 15 residues long. V was trimmed by 4 bases and J by 0 bases, leaving 12 bases between them. Per the germline V gene, CDR1 is WNHNN and CDR2 is SYGVQD (reference sequence). The CDR3: CASSVGRPPNYGYTF. The CDR3 region has the DNA TGCGCCAGCAGTGTGGGCCGCCCTCCTAACTATGGCTACACCTTC.